Each of the 2 T cell receptor beta chains below was sequenced from the same sample in a study of response to subunit inactivated influenza vaccine. One entry per CDR3 protein results from TCRdb running MiXCR on the RT-PCR reads. The sample shows about 650,000 distinct CDR3 sequences, 14% of them seen only once. Sequenced here: PBMCs from blood, sampled approximately 15 days before vaccination. The receptors originated from a middle-aged man who received an inactivated influenza vaccine.

This clonotype occurred a few times. This rearrangement joins TRBV7-2 to TRBJ1-3; perhaps TRBD1 as D (5 bases). CDR1 and CDR2 from the germline V gene are SGHTA and FQGNSA. The CDR3 runs to 16 residues. V was pared by 5 bases and J by 0 bases, with 14 bases between. CDR3 sequence: CASSQQQAFSGNTIYF. Here the CDR3 DNA reads TGTGCCAGCAGCCAACAACAGGCTTTCTCTGGAAACACCATATATTTT.

This clonotype was counted at least ten times. The chain recombines TRBV18 with TRBJ1-1, with 7 bases lining up with TRBD1. V lost 5 bases, J lost 4 bases, and 10 bases stayed unmatched. The CDR3 has 15 amino acids. Per germline, CDR1 KGHSH and CDR2 LQKENI. CDR3 in DNA: TGTGCCAGCTCAAGACAGGGATCCTTGGGCACTGAAGCTTTCTTT. It codes for CASSRQGSLGTEAFF. Together with reference TRBV18 and TRBJ1-1, the CDR3 gives the full variable domain: NAGVMQNPRHLVRRRGQEARLRCSPMKGHSHVYWYRQLPEEGLKFMVYLQKENIIDESGMPKERFSAEFPKEGPSILRIQQVVRGDSAAYFCASSRQGSLGTEAFFGQGTRLTVV.